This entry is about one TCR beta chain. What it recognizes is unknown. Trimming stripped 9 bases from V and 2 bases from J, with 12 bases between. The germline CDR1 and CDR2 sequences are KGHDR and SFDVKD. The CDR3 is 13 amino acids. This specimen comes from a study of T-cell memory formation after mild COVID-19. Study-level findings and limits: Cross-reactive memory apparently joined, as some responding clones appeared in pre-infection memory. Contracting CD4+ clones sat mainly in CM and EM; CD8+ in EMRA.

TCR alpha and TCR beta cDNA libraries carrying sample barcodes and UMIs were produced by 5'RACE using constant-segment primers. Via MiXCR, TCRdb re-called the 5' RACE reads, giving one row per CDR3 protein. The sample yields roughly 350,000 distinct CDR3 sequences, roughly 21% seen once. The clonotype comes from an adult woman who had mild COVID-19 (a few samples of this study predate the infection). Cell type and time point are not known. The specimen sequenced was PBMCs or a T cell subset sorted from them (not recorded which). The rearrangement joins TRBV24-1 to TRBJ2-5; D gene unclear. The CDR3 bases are TGTGCCACCTCAAGAGGCTCACAAGAGACCCAGTACTTC. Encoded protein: CATSRGSQETQYF.